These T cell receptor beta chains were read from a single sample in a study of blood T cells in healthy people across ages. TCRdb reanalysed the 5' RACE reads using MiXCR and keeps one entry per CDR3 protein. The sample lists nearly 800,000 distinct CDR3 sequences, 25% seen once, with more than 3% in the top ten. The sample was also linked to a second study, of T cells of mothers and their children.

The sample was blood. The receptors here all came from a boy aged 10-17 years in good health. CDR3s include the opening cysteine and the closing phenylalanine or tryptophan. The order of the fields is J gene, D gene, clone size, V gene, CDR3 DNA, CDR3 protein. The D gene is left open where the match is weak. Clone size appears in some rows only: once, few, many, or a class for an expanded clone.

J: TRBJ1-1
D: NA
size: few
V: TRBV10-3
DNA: TGTGCCATCAGTGAGTCGCACAGGCGGGTTGACACTGAAGCTTTCTTT
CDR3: CAISESHRRVDTEAFF

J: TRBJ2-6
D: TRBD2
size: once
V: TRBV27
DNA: TGTGCCAGTTCTTGGGAGGGCTCTGGGGCCAACGTCCTGACTTTC
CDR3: CASSWEGSGANVLTF

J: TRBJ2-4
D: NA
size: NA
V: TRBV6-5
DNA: TGTGCCAGCAGATCCGACTTAGCCAAAAACATTCAGTACTTC
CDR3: CASRSDLAKNIQYF

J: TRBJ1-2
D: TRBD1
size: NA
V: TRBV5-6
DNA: TGTGCCAGCAGCTTGGCGGGGGGACAGGGTCGTGACTATGGCTACACCTTC
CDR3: CASSLAGGQGRDYGYTF

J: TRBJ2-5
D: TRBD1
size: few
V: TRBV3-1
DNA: TGTGCCAGCAGCCAAACCTCCGGGACAGGGATAGGAGAGACCCAGTACTTC
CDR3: CASSQTSGTGIGETQYF

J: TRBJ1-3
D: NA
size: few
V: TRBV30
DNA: TGTGCCTGGAGTGACCGGAACACCATATATTTT
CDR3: CAWSDRNTIYF

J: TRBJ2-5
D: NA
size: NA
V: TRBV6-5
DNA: TGTGCCAGCAGACGACAGGCGTACCAAGAGACCCAGTACTTC
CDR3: CASRRQAYQETQYF

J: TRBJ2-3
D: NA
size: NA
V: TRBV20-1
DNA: TGCAGTGCTAGTCCGGAGACAGATACGCAGTATTTT
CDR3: CSASPETDTQYF

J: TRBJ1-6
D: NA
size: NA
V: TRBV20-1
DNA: TGCAGTGCTAAGGACACGAGCTATAATTCACCCCTCCACTTT
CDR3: CSAKDTSYNSPLHF

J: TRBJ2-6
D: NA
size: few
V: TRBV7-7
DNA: TGTGCTAGCAGCCCTGGGACACCCTACCCTGGGGCCAACGTCCTGACTTTC
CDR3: CASSPGTPYPGANVLTF

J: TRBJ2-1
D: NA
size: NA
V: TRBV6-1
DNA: TGTGCCAGCAGTGAAGTTGGTAACTACAATGAGCAGTTCTTC
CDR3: CASSEVGNYNEQFF

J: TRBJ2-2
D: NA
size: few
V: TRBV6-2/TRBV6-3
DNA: TGTGCCAGCAGTAAACTCGGCGGCATCGCGGACACCGGGGAGCTGTTTTTT
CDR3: CASSKLGGIADTGELFF

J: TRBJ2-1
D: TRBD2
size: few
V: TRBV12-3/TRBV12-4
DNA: TGTGCCAGCAGTGGAAACCGGGACTACGATGAGCAGTTCTTC
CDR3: CASSGNRDYDEQFF

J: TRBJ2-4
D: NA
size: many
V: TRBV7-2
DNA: TGTGCCAGCAGCATCCGGGGCCAAAACATTCAGTACTTC
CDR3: CASSIRGQNIQYF

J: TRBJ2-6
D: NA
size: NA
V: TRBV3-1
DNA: TGTGCCAGCAGCCAAATCTCTGGGGCCAACGTCCTGACTTTC
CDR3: CASSQISGANVLTF

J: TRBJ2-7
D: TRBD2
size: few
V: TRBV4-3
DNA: TGCGCCAGCAGCCAAGATGCCGGCACTAGCGCTTACGAGCAGTACTTC
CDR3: CASSQDAGTSAYEQYF

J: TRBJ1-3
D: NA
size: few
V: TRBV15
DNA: TGTGCCACCAGCAGAGATGGTGAGCAGGGAGTTTCCTCTGGAAACACCATATATTTT
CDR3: CATSRDGEQGVSSGNTIYF

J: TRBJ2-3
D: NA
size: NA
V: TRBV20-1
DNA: TGCAGTGTCGCACATACAGATACGCAGTATTTT
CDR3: CSVAHTDTQYF